These 30 T cell receptor beta chains share one sample of origin, sequenced in a study of cytomegalovirus exposure and HLA in healthy donors. Assay used: immunoSEQ multiplex PCR; TCRdb lists only in-frame clones, some missing. The table shows roughly 150,000 clones, with around nine tenths occurring only once. The material sequenced was PBMCs. These receptor sequences come from a young woman in good health and CMV-seronegative.

The rearrangement links TRBV27 to TRBJ1-5; D is uncertain. Per germline, CDR1 MNHEY and CDR2 SMNVEV (reference sequence). The CDR3 covers 16 residues. V dropped 5 bases and J dropped 1 base, with 15 bases sitting between them. In DNA form, the CDR3 reads TGTGCCAGCAGTGCCTACCACGGAGAGAGCAATCAGCCCCAGCATTTT. Its protein product is CASSAYHGESNQPQHF.

The chain joins TRBV23-1 to TRBJ2-4; D might be TRBD2 (5 bases). TRBV23-1 is labeled an ORF, and its function is uncertain. This CDR3 is 16 amino acids long. V lost 5 bases, J lost 0 bases, and 14 bases lay in between. CDR3 nucleotides: TGCGCCAGCAGTTTGGACTCTGGGTTAGCCAAAAACATTCAGTACTTC. The encoded protein is CASSLDSGLAKNIQYF.

The rearrangement joins TRBV19 to TRBJ2-3; TRBD1 matches at 9 bases. V lost 0 bases, J lost 3 bases, and 1 base stayed unmatched. This CDR3 contains 15 residues. CDR1 and CDR2 (germline): LNHDA, SQIVND (reference sequence). This CDR3 reads CASSIDGTGTDTQYF. In nucleotides, the CDR3 is TGTGCCAGTAGTATAGATGGGACAGGGACAGATACGCAGTATTTT.

The gene calls are TRBV7-9 and TRBJ2-2; 7 bases line up with TRBD1. The junction had 8 bases not matched to a gene; V was cut back by 5 bases and J by 2 bases. The CDR3 contains 16 residues. Germline CDR1 is SEHNR and CDR2 is FQNEAQ (reference sequence). The CDR3 DNA reads TGTGCCAGCAGCGCCCAGGGACAGATTAACACCGGGGAGCTGTTTTTT. Translating it yields CASSAQGQINTGELFF.

The chain employs TRBV5-6 and TRBJ2-4; 9 bases line up with TRBD1. The V segment lost 2 bases and the J segment 7 bases; nucleotides outside the gene matches: 1. This CDR3 contains 13 residues. Per the germline V gene, CDR1 is SGHDT and CDR2 is YYEEEE. The DNA of the CDR3 is TGTGCCAGCAGCTTTGGGACAGGGAACATTCAGTACTTC. Translating gives CASSFGTGNIQYF.

This chain connects TRBV2 to TRBJ1-1; D unclear. The V end lost 7 bases, the J end lost 2 bases, and 11 bases lay between the germline ends. The CDR3 contains 13 residues. Germline V gene data show CDR1 as SNHLY and CDR2 as FYNNEI. The CDR3 nucleotides read TGTGCCAGCATTGTCTTATTTAACACTGAAGCTTTCTTT. Encoded protein: CASIVLFNTEAFF. The whole variable domain, remainder taken from reference TRBV2 and TRBJ1-1, is EPEVTQTPSHQVTQMGQEVILRCVPISNHLYFYWYRQILGQKVEFLVSFYNNEISEKSEIFDDQFSVERPDGSNFTLKIRSTKLEDSAMYFCASIVLFNTEAFFGQGTRLTVV.

V is TRBV4-3 and J is TRBJ2-6; TRBD2 matches 8 bases. The germline gives CDR1 LGHNA, CDR2 YSLEER. The length of the CDR3 is 17 residues. V lost 0 bases, J lost 4 bases, and 5 bases stayed unmatched. CDR3 DNA: TGCGCCAGCAGCCAAGATTCGGGAGGGAGCGGGGCCAACGTCCTGACTTTC. Its translation is CASSQDSGGSGANVLTF.

The V call is TRBV6-1, the J call TRBJ2-7, with TRBD1 as a possible D gene (6 bases). Trimming took off 7 bases at V and 3 bases at J, with 19 bases between the two ends. The CDR3 sequence is 15 residues long. The germline V gene has CDR1 MNHNS and CDR2 SASEGT. CDR3 sequence: CASTLQGPLYYEQYF. CDR3 nucleotides: TGTGCCAGCACCTTACAGGGACCACTTTACTACGAGCAGTACTTC.

Only one count was recorded for this clone. The chain links TRBV2 to TRBJ2-4; 11 positions match TRBD2. The junction had 15 bases not matched to a gene; V was cut back by 6 bases and J by 2 bases. There are 19 residues in the CDR3. Germline CDR1 reads SNHLY; CDR2 reads FYNNEI. CDR3 protein: CASRKTSGTEGASKNIQYF. The CDR3 region has the DNA TGTGCCAGCAGAAAGACTAGCGGGACGGAGGGGGCTTCCAAAAACATTCAGTACTTC.

This clone was counted a single time. The chain is built from TRBV11-2 and TRBJ2-7; 8 bases match TRBD2. The V segment lost 1 base and the J segment 6 bases; nucleotides outside the gene matches: 11. The germline V gene has CDR1 SGHAT and CDR2 FQNNGV. This CDR3 is built from 16 residues. As DNA, the CDR3 is TGTGCCAGCAGCTTAGTTGGGTCGGGAGGGTACAGCGAGCAGTACTTC. It specifies CASSLVGSGGYSEQYF.

The gene calls are TRBV4-1 and TRBJ1-1; D not certain. Germline V gene lookup returns CDR1 MGHRA and CDR2 YSYEKL. V lost 3 bases, J lost 0 bases, and 8 bases lay in between. This CDR3 spans 14 amino acids. The CDR3 bases are TGCGCCAGCAGCCAGAGTCGAGTGAACACTGAAGCTTTCTTT. It yields the protein CASSQSRVNTEAFF.

This chain links TRBV7-2 with TRBJ1-3; D remains ambiguous. The V gene's germline CDR1 is SGHTA and CDR2 FQGNSA. Trimming pared 1 base from V and 5 bases from J, leaving 9 bases between. This CDR3 has 14 residues. The CDR3 coding sequence is TGTGCCAGCAGCTTAGGTCCTTCTAGAAACACCATATATTTT. This encodes CASSLGPSRNTIYF.

V gene TRBV27 combines with J gene TRBJ1-4; D is ambiguous. The CDR3 is 14 residues long. Trimming pared 8 bases from V and 0 bases from J, leaving 10 bases between. Per germline, CDR1 MNHEY and CDR2 SMNVEV (reference sequence). For the CDR3, the DNA is TGTGCCAGCGGAGGGTGGGCAACTAATGAAAAACTGTTTTTT. Its translation is CASGGWATNEKLFF.

CDR3 protein: CASSLAQAGAANTGELFF. CDR3 DNA: TGTGCCAGCAGCTTAGCGCAAGCGGGGGCGGCGAACACCGGGGAGCTGTTTTTT. V usage is TRBV7-6 and J usage is TRBJ2-2, with TRBD2 matching 8 bases. V shed 0 bases, J shed 0 bases, and the junction held 6 bases outside the gene matches. Germline V CDR1 and CDR2: SGHVS, FNYEAQ. This CDR3 comprises 18 residues.

The genes are TRBV2 and TRBJ1-6, with 10 bases aligning to TRBD1. J gave up 0 bases and V 8 bases, and 4 bases lay outside the gene matches. Germline loops: CDR1 SNHLY, CDR2 FYNNEI. The CDR3 has 16 amino acids. In DNA, the CDR3 is TGTGCCAGCGTGGGACAGGGGAGCTCCTATAATTCACCCCTCCACTTT. Protein product: CASVGQGSSYNSPLHF. The full variable domain, completed using reference TRBV2 and TRBJ1-6, is EPEVTQTPSHQVTQMGQEVILRCVPISNHLYFYWYRQILGQKVEFLVSFYNNEISEKSEIFDDQFSVERPDGSNFTLKIRSTKLEDSAMYFCASVGQGSSYNSPLHFGNGTRLTVT.

This sequence joins TRBV19 and TRBJ2-1; TRBD2 matches 16 bases. The CDR3 length is 16 residues. Losses at the gene ends were 5 bases for V and 8 bases for J; bases not matched to a gene: 6. CDR1 and CDR2 from the germline V gene are LNHDA and SQIVND (reference sequence). CDR3 amino acids: CASSASGLAGGHEQFF. DNA for the CDR3: TGTGCCAGTAGTGCCTCGGGACTAGCGGGGGGGCATGAGCAGTTCTTC.

The chain employs TRBV7-9 and TRBJ2-1; 7 bases fit TRBD2. Germline CDR1 and CDR2: SEHNR and FQNEAQ (reference sequence). With V trimmed by 4 bases and J by 5 bases, 8 bases remained unmatched. CDR3 size: 15 residues. CDR3 DNA sequence: TGTGCCAGCAGCTACGGGGCGGGGGTGGACAATGAGCAGTTCTTC. This codes for CASSYGAGVDNEQFF.

The V call is TRBV29-1, the J call TRBJ2-7; D remains ambiguous. The germline CDR1 and CDR2 sequences are SQVTM and ANQGSEA. V was clipped by 4 bases and J by 0 bases, with 10 bases between them. CDR3 length: 13 amino acids. The CDR3 is CSVAQVNSYEQYF. CDR3 coding DNA: TGCAGCGTTGCGCAGGTGAACTCCTACGAGCAGTACTTC.

The chain couples TRBV18 to TRBJ1-2; no firm D call. Germline CDR1 reads KGHSH; CDR2 reads LQKENI. The V gene lost 3 bases and the J gene lost 6 bases, with 17 bases spanning the gap. This CDR3 has 15 amino acids. The CDR3 reads CASSPNLAEPDGYTF. The CDR3 bases are TGTGCCAGCTCACCGAATTTAGCAGAGCCTGATGGCTACACCTTC.

The V gene is TRBV4-1, the J gene TRBJ1-4, with TRBD1 as a possible D gene (6 bases). V shed 1 base and J shed 6 bases, with 15 bases lying between them. This CDR3 spans 16 amino acids. The germline V gene has CDR1 MGHRA and CDR2 YSYEKL. This CDR3 reads CASSQVDRTFDEKLFF. The CDR3 DNA reads TGCGCCAGCAGCCAAGTCGACAGGACCTTTGATGAAAAACTGTTTTTT.

CDR3 residues: CASSFPTVSSYNEQFF. CDR3 nucleotide sequence: TGTGCCAGCAGCTTTCCTACCGTAAGCTCCTACAATGAGCAGTTCTTC. The chain carries TRBV5-6 and TRBJ2-1; unclear D gene. Germline CDR1 SGHDT, CDR2 YYEEEE. CDR3 length: 16 amino acids. The germline V and J ends were trimmed by 2 bases and 0 bases, with 12 bases remaining between them.

The chain is built from TRBV4-3 and TRBJ2-1; D is uncertain. The length of the CDR3 is 20 residues. The V gene lost 4 bases and the J gene lost 1 base, with 26 bases spanning the gap. The germline V gene encodes CDR1 LGHNA and CDR2 YSLEER. The CDR3 DNA reads TGCGCCAGCAGCCCCGACGTAGGATCTTATGGGCAGCAGTCCTACAATGAGCAGTTCTTC. Translation gives CASSPDVGSYGQQSYNEQFF.

This chain uses TRBV7-8 with TRBJ2-7, with 13 bases lining up with TRBD2. The J segment lost 3 bases and the V segment lost 5 bases, leaving 4 bases of the junction unmatched. CDR1 SGHVS and CDR2 FQNEAQ come from the germline V gene. The CDR3 runs 15 residues. CDR3 sequence: CASSAGLAGYYEQYF. As DNA, the CDR3 is TGTGCCAGCAGCGCGGGACTAGCGGGGTACTACGAGCAGTACTTC.

The chain has TRBV4-3 and TRBJ1-5, with D possibly TRBD1 on 5 matching bases. In germline, CDR1 is LGHNA, CDR2 YSLEER. V gave up 1 base and J gave up 2 bases, with 9 bases separating them. This CDR3 is 15 amino acids long. The CDR3 region is CASSQGTQGNQPQHF. DNA of the CDR3: TGCGCCAGCAGCCAAGGCACACAGGGCAATCAGCCCCAGCATTTT.

This clone has a single count. This chain links TRBV4-2 with TRBJ2-7, with 8 bases aligning to TRBD1. The CDR3 is made up of 14 amino acids. CDR1 and CDR2 from the germline V gene are LGHNA and YNFKEQ. Trimming cost V 0 bases and J 7 bases; bases outside gene matches: 5. This CDR3 reads CASSQEARTGEQYF. DNA of the CDR3: TGTGCCAGCAGCCAAGAGGCGAGGACAGGGGAGCAGTACTTC.

The genes are TRBV4-3 and TRBJ2-1; TRBD2 aligns across 16 bases. J gave up 0 bases and V 4 bases, and 3 bases lay outside the gene matches. Germline V CDR1 and CDR2: LGHNA, YSLEER. The CDR3 is 18 residues long. The CDR3 DNA reads TGCGCCAGCAGCCTGGGACTAGCGGGAGGGGTCTCCTACAATGAGCAGTTCTTC. Translated: CASSLGLAGGVSYNEQFF.

This clone turned up a few times. This chain uses TRBV7-2 with TRBJ2-3; TRBD2 matches at 8 bases. The V gene end was trimmed by 3 bases and the J gene end by 3 bases; junction bases not matched to a gene: 2. This CDR3 contains 14 residues. The V gene's germline CDR1 is SGHTA and CDR2 FQGNSA. CDR3 coding DNA: TGTGCCAGCAGCTTCGGGACTAGAACAGATACGCAGTATTTT. This codes for CASSFGTRTDTQYF.

This clone was counted a single time. DNA of the CDR3: TGTGCCAGCGGGGCGATGGACAGGGTGAACACTGAAGCTTTCTTT. It encodes CASGAMDRVNTEAFF. The rearrangement joins TRBV7-9 to TRBJ1-1, with 8 bases fitting TRBD1. With V trimmed by 8 bases and J by 0 bases, 8 bases remained unmatched. CDR1 and CDR2 from the germline V gene are SEHNR and FQNEAQ (reference sequence). This CDR3 contains 15 residues.

The chain joins TRBV11-2 to TRBJ2-1; TRBD2 might be the D (6 bases). The CDR3 has 13 amino acids. Germline V gene lookup returns CDR1 SGHAT and CDR2 FQNNGV. V was pared by 5 bases and J by 13 bases, with 18 bases between. The CDR3 coding sequence is TGTGCCAGCAGCCCAAGAGACCGGGACTTACAGTTCTTC. Residues: CASSPRDRDLQFF.

V gene TRBV27 combines with J gene TRBJ1-1, with D perhaps matching TRBD1 (5 bases). The CDR3 consists of 17 residues. Germline CDR1 is MNHEY and CDR2 is SMNVEV (reference sequence). V lost 5 bases and J 0 bases, leaving 19 bases between the germline ends. CDR3 region: CASSPPNRRGMNTEAFF. DNA for the CDR3: TGTGCCAGCAGTCCACCAAACAGGAGAGGAATGAACACTGAAGCTTTCTTT.